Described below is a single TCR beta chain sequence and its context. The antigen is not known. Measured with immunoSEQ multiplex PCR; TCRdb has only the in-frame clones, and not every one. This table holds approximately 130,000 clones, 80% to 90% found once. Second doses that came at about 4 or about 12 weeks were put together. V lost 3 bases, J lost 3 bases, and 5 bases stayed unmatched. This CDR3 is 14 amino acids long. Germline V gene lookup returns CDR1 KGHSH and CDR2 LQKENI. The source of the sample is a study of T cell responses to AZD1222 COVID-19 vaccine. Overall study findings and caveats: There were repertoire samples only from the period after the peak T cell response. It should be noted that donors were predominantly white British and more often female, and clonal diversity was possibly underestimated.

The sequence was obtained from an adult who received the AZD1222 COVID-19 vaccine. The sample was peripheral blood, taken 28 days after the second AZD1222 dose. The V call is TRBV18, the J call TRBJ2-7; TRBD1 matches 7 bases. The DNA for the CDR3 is TGTGCCAGCTCACCTGACAGGGCAAACTACGAGCAGTACTTC. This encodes CASSPDRANYEQYF.